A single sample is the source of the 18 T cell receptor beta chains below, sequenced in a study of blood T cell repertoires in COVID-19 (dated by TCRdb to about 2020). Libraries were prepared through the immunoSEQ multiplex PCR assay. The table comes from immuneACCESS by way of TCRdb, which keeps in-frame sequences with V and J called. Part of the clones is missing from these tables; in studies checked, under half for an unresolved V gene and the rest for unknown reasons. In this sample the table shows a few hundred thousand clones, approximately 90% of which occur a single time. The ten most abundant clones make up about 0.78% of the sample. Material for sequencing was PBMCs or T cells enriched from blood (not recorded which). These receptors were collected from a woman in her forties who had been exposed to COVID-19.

The CDR3 sequence: CACRGAGYTF. The CDR3 DNA reads TGTGCCTGCAGGGGGGCTGGCTACACCTTC. The J gene is TRBJ1-2, the V gene TRBV30, with 7 bases that match TRBD1. The V segment lost 6 bases and the J segment 7 bases; nucleotides outside the gene matches: 2. This CDR3 is built from 10 residues. Looked up from germline, CDR1 is GTSNPN and CDR2 is SVGIG (reference sequence).

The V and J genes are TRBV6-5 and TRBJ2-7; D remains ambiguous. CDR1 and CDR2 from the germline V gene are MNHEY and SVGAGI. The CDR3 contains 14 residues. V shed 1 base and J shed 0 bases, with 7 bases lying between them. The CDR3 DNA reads TGTGCCAGCAGTTACTTTCTGAGCTCCTACGAGCAGTACTTC. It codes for CASSYFLSSYEQYF.

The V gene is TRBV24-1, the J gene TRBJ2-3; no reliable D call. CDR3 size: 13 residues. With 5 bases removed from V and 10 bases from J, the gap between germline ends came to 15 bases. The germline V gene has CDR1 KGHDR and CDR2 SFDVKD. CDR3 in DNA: TGTGCCACCAGTGGGAGTCCCCTCCGGGCGCAGTATTTT. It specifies CATSGSPLRAQYF.

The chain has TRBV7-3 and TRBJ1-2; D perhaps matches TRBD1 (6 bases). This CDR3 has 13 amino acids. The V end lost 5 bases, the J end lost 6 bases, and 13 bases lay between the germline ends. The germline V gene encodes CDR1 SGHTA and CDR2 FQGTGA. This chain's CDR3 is CASSGGQFDGYTF. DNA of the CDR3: TGTGCCAGCAGCGGGGGACAATTCGATGGCTACACCTTC.

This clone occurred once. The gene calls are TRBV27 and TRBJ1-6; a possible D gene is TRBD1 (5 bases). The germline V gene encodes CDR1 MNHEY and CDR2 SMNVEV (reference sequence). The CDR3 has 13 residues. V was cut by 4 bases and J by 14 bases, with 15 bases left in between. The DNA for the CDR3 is TGTGCCAGCAGTTCCTACCGCAGGGAAACCCTCCACTTT. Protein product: CASSSYRRETLHF.

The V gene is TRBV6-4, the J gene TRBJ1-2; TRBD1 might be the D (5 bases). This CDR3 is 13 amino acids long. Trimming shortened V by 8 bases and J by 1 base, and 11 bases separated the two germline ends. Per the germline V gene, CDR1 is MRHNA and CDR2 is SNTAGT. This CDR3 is CASQQADNYGYTF. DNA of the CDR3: TGTGCCAGCCAACAGGCAGATAACTATGGCTACACCTTC.

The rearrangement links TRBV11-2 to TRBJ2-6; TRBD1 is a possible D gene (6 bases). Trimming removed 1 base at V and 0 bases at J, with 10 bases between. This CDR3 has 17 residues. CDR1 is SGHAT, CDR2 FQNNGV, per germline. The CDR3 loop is CASSLVGTPSGANVLTF. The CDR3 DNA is TGTGCCAGCAGCTTAGTCGGGACACCCTCTGGGGCCAACGTCCTGACTTTC.

In DNA, the CDR3 is TGTGCCAGCAGCCTTGTGGGGGGAGGCACTGAAGCTTTCTTT. Amino acids: CASSLVGGGTEAFF. The chain recombines TRBV5-4 with TRBJ1-1; a weak D match, TRBD1 (5 bases). Germline V gives CDR1 SGHNT, CDR2 YYREEE (reference sequence). V lost 4 bases, J lost 4 bases, and 14 bases lay in between. The CDR3 is 14 residues long. Complete variable domain (other parts from reference TRBV5-4 and TRBJ1-1): ETGVTQSPTHLIKTRGQQVTLRCSSQSGHNTVSWYQQALGQGPQFIFQYYREEENGRGNFPPRFSGLQFPNYSSELNVNALELDDSALYLCASSLVGGGTEAFFGQGTRLTVV.

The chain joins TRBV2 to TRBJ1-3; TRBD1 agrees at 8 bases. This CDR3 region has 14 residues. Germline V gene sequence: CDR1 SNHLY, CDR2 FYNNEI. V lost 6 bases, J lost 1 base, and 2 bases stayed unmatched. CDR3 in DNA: TGTGCCAGCAGGACAGGGGAGTCTGGAAACACCATATATTTT. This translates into CASRTGESGNTIYF.

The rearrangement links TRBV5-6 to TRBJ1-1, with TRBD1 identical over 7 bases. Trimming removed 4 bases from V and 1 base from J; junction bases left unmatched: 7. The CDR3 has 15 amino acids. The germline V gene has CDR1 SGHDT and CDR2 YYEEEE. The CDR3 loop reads CASSPTGVGNTEAFF. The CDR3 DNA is TGTGCCAGCAGCCCAACAGGGGTCGGGAACACTGAAGCTTTCTTT.

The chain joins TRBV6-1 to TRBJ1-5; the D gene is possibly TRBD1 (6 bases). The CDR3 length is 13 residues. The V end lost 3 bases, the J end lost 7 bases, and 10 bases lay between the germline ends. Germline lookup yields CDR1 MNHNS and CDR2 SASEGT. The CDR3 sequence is CASSETGRQPQHF. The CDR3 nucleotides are TGTGCCAGCAGTGAGACAGGTCGCCAGCCCCAGCATTTT.

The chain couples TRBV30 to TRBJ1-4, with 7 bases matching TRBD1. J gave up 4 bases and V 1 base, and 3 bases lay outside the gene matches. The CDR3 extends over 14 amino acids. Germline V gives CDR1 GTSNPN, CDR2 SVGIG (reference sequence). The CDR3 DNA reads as TGTGCCTGGAGTGAACAGGGGCTTAATGAAAAACTGTTTTTT. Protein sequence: CAWSEQGLNEKLFF.

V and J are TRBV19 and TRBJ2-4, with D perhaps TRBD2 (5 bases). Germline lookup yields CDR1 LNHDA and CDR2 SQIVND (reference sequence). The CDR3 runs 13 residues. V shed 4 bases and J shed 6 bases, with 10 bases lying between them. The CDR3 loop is CASSRPGSNIQYF. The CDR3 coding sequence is TGTGCCAGTAGTAGACCGGGATCAAACATTCAGTACTTC.

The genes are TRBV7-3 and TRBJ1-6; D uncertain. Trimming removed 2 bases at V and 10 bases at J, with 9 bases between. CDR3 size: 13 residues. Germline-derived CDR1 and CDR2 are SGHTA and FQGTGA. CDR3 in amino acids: CASSLELRSPLHF. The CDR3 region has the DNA TGTGCCAGCAGCTTAGAATTACGGTCACCCCTCCACTTT.

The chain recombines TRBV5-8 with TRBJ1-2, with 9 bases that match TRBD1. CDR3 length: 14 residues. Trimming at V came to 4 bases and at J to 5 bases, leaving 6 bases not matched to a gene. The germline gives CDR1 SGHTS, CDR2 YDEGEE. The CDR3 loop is CASSLIGQGYGYTF. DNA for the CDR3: TGTGCCAGCAGCCTTATAGGACAGGGGTATGGCTACACCTTC.

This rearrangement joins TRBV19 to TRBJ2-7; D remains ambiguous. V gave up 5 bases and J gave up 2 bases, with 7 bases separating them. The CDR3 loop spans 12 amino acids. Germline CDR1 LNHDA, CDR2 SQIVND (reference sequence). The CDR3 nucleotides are TGTGCCAGTAGTGACACCACCTACGAGCAGTACTTC. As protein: CASSDTTYEQYF.

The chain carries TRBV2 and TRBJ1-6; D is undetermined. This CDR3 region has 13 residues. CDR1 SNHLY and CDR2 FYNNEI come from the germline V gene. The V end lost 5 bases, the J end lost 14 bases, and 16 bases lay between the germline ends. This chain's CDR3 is CASSPGVSGTLHF. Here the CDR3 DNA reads TGTGCCAGCAGTCCGGGTGTAAGTGGCACCCTCCACTTT. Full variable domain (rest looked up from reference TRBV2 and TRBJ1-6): EPEVTQTPSHQVTQMGQEVILRCVPISNHLYFYWYRQILGQKVEFLVSFYNNEISEKSEIFDDQFSVERPDGSNFTLKIRSTKLEDSAMYFCASSPGVSGTLHFGNGTRLTVT.

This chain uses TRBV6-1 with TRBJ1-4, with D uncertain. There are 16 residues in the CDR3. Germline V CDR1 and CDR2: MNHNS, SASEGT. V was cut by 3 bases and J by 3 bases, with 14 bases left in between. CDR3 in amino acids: CASSDGGRRSNEKLFF. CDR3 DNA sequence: TGTGCCAGCAGTGACGGTGGAAGGAGGTCTAATGAAAAACTGTTTTTT.